This T cell receptor beta chain was recovered during a study of OX40 agonist ivuxolimab in advanced cancers. Study information: At 0.01 to 10 mg/kg, ivuxolimab was administered intravenously to patients every 2 weeks. Allowance was made for prior anti-PD-1, anti-PD-L1 or anti-CTLA-4 therapy, and about 44% had some.

Turning to this clone: Its antigen remains unidentified.

General study results and limits: Expanded clones were, on average, more numerous in CD8+ T cells than in CD4+. Dose levels from 0.1 to 3.0 mg/kg saw CD4+ and CD8+ blood T cells expand clonally by week 6.

The repertoire was sequenced with immunoSEQ multiplex PCR; TCRdb's copy has only in-frame clones and lacks some. The sample comprises 57,000 or so clones, roughly four fifths of which are singletons, and 3.4% rests with the top ten. The V end was cut by 4 bases, the J end by 6 bases, with 17 bases between. The CDR3 loop spans 15 amino acids. The rearrangement joins TRBV5-3 to TRBJ1-5; tentative D call: TRBD1 (6 bases). TRBV5-3 falls under the ORF class, with uncertain function. The sequence derives from an adult with an advanced solid tumor such as melanoma, head and neck, liver or kidney cancer. Sequences were derived from CD4+ or CD8+ T cells sorted from blood, sampled in a trial of the OX40 agonist ivuxolimab. The CDR3 loop is CARSVIGGAGQPQHF. The DNA of the CDR3 is TGTGCCAGAAGCGTCATAGGGGGGGCCGGTCAGCCCCAGCATTTT.